These 2 T cell receptor beta chains were all obtained from the same sample, sequenced in a study of T cell repertoires in cytomegalovirus infection. TCRdb analysed the reads with MiXCR anew, one entry per CDR3 protein. Among about 360,000 distinct CDR3 sequences, roughly 34% were seen once, and the ten largest hold approximately 13%. These receptors' targets are unknown. Here the sequenced sample was cultured PBMCs, taken from culture after CMV antigen stimulation. These TCRs come from a human donor in good health (CMV status not recorded). Some clones in this sample may be carry-over from other donors' samples.

The rearrangement uses TRBV7-3 and TRBJ1-2; 8 bases match TRBD1. Trimming removed 5 bases from V and 1 base from J; junction bases left unmatched: 6. Germline-derived CDR1 and CDR2 are SGHTA and FQGTGA. The CDR3 totals 15 residues. For the CDR3, the DNA is TGTGCCAGCAGCCTAGGACAGGGTTTTAACTATGGCTACACCTTC. It translates to CASSLGQGFNYGYTF.

The V gene is TRBV19, the J gene TRBJ1-5; D is perhaps TRBD1 (6 bases). CDR1 is LNHDA, CDR2 SQIVND, per germline (reference sequence). Trimming took off 7 bases at V and 0 bases at J, with 19 bases between the two ends. The CDR3 length is 17 residues. CDR3: CASILGHRADSNQPQHF. CDR3 bases: TGTGCCAGTATCTTGGGACACCGAGCGGATAGCAATCAGCCCCAGCATTTT.